This TCR beta chain appears in the sequencing data of a study of T-cell memory formation after mild COVID-19. Background on the study: Largely, the TCR clusters proved donor specific. Study-wide points: Pre-infection memory carried some responding clones, suggesting that cross-reactive memory joined. Contracting CD4+ clones lay largely in CM and EM, with CD8+ ones residing in EMRA.

5'RACE with constant-segment primers yielded barcoded, UMI-tagged TCR alpha and TCR beta cDNA libraries. TCRdb independently ran MiXCR on the 5' RACE reads; one entry per CDR3 protein. The sample consists of under 200,000 distinct CDR3 sequences, 10% to 15% of them appearing once. This clonotype has only a few counts. Its antigen is unidentified. The junction shows a germline mismatch at one end, possibly a read error. The sequencing input was PBMCs or a T cell subset sorted from them (not recorded which). The clonotype originates from a man aged 18 to 35 who had mild COVID-19 (a few samples of this study predate the infection). Cell type and time point are not known.

The CDR3 DNA reads as TGTGCCAGCACTAACGCCGGGACAGGGCTCCCCCTCAGCTTC. Protein: CASTNAGTGLPLSF. V and J are TRBV12-3 or TRBV12-4 and TRBJ2-5; 9 bases align to TRBD1. The CDR3 has 14 residues.